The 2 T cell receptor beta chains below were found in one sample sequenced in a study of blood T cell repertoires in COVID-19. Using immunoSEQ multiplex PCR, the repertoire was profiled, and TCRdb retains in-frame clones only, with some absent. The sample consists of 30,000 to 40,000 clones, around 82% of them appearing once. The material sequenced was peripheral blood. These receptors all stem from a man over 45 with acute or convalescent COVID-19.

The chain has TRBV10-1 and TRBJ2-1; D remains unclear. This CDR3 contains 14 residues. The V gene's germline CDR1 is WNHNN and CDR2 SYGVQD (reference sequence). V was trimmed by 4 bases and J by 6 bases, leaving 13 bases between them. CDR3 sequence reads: CASSGSNQFNEQFF. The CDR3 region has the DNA TGCGCCAGCAGTGGGAGTAACCAATTCAATGAGCAGTTCTTC.

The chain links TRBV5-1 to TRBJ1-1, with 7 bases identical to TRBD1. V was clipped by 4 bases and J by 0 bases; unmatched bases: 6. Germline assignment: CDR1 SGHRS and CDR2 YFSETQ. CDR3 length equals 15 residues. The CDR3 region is CASSPRQGLNTEAFF. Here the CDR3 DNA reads TGCGCCAGCAGCCCCCGACAGGGCCTGAACACTGAAGCTTTCTTT.